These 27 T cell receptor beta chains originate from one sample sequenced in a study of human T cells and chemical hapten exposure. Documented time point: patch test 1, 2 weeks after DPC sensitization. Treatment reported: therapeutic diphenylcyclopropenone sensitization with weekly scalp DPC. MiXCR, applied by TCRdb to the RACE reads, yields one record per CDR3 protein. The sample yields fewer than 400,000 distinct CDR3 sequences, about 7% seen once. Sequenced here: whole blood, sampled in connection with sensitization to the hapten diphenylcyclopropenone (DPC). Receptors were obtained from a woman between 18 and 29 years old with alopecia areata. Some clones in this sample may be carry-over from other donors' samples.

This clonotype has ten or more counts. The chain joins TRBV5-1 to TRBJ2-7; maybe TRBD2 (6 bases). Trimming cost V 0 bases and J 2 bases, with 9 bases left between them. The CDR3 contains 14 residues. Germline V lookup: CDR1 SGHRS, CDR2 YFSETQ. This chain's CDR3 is CASSLAPGAYEQYF. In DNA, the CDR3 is TGCGCCAGCAGCTTGGCCCCGGGGGCCTACGAGCAGTACTTC. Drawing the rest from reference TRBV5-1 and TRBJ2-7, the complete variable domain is KAGVTQTPRYLIKTRGQQVTLSCSPISGHRSVSWYQQTPGQGLQFLFEYFSETQRNKGNFPGRFSGRQFSNSRSEMNVSTLELGDSALYLCASSLAPGAYEQYFGPGTRLTVT.

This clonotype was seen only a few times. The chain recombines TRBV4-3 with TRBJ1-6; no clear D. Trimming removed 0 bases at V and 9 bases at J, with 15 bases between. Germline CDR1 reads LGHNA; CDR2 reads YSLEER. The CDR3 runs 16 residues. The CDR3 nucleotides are TGCGCCAGCAGCCAAGATCTGAAGGGCGAGGGTTCACCCCTCCACTTT. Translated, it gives CASSQDLKGEGSPLHF.

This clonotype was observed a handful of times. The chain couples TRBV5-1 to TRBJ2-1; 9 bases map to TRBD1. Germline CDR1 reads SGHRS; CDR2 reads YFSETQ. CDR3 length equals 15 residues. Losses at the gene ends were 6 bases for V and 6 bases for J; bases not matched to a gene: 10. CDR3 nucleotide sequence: TGCGCCAGCAAGGTTACAGGGGGCCCTCTCAATGAGCAGTTCTTC. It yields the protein CASKVTGGPLNEQFF.

CDR3 sequence: CASTQGGVGTDTQYF. In DNA, the CDR3 is TGTGCCAGCACACAAGGGGGGGTAGGCACAGATACGCAGTATTTT. The rearrangement links TRBV12-3 or TRBV12-4 to TRBJ2-3, with TRBD2 as a possible D gene (7 bases). This CDR3 is 15 amino acids long. V was clipped by 7 bases and J by 1 base, with 15 bases between them.

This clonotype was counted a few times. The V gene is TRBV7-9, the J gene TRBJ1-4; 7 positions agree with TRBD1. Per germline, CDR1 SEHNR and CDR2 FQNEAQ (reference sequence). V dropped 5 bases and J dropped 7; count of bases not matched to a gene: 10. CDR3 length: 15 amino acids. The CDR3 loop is CASSQGQALGEKLFF. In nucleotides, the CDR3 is TGTGCCAGCAGCCAAGGACAGGCACTCGGTGAAAAACTGTTTTTT.

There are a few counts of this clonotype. The CDR3 DNA sequence: TGTGCCAGCAGCTCATCAGGGGATCGTGGAAACACCATATATTTT. Residues: CASSSSGDRGNTIYF. The chain recombines TRBV7-2 with TRBJ1-3, with TRBD1 as a possible D gene (6 bases). In germline, CDR1 is SGHTA, CDR2 FQGNSA. The CDR3 length is 15 residues. Deletions cut 4 bases from V and 3 bases from J, with 13 bases between.

The CDR3 DNA sequence: TGCGCCAGCAGCCAAACAGCGGGGTACTCTGGAAACACCATATATTTT. It translates to CASSQTAGYSGNTIYF. The chain carries TRBV4-3 and TRBJ1-3; D gene uncertain. This CDR3 contains 16 residues. V dropped 2 bases and J dropped 0 bases, with 11 bases sitting between them. CDR1 and CDR2 (germline): LGHNA, YSLEER.

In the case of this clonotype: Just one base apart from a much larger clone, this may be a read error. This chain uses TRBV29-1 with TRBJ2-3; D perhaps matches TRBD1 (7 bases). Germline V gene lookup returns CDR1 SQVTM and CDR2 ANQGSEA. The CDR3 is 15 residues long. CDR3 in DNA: TGCAGCGTTGAAACAAGCGGCAGGGGGGCAGATACGCCGTATTTT. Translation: CSVETSGRGADTPYF.

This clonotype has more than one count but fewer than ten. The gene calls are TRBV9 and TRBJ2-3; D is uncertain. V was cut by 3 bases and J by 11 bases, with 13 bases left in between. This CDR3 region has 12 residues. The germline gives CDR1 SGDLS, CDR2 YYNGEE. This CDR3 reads CASSAGSVWQYF. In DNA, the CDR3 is TGTGCCAGCAGCGCTGGAAGCGTCTGGCAGTATTTT.

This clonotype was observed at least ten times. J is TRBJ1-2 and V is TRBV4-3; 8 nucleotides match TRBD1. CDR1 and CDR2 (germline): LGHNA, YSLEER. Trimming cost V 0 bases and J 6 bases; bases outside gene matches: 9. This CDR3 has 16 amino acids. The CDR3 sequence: CASSQDRTGRADGYTF. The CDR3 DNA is TGCGCCAGCAGCCAAGACCGGACAGGGAGGGCGGATGGCTACACCTTC.

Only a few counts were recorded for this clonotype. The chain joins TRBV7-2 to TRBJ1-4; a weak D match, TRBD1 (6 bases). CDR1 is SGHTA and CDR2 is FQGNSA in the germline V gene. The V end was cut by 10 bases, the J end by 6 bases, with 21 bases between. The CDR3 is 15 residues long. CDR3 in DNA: TGTGCCACCTCGCGTAGCGGGGGCGCTGATGAAAAACTGTTTTTT. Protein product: CATSRSGGADEKLFF.

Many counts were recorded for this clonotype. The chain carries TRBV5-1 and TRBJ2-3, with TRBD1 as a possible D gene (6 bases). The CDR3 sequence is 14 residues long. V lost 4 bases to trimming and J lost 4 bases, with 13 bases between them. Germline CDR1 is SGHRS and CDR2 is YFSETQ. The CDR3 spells CASSPGAIADTQYF. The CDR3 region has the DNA TGCGCCAGCAGCCCAGGGGCTATCGCAGATACGCAGTATTTT.

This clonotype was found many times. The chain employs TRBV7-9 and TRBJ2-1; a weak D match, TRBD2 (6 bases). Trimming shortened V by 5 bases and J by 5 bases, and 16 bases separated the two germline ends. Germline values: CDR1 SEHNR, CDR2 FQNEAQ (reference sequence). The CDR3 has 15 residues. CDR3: CASSHSGDFDNEQFF. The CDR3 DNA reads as TGTGCCAGCAGCCATAGCGGAGATTTCGACAATGAGCAGTTCTTC.

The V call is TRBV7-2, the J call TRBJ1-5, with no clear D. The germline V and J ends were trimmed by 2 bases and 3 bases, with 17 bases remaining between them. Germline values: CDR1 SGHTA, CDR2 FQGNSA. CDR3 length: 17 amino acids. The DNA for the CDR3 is TGTGCCAGCAGCTTATTGGCCAGCGCGGAGAACAATCAGCCCCAGCATTTT. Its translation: CASSLLASAENNQPQHF.

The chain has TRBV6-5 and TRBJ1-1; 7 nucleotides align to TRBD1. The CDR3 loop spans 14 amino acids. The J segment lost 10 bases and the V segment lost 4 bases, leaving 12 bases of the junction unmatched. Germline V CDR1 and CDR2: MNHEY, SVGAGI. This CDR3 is CASSSPGQGVGAFF. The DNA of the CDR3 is TGTGCCAGCAGTTCCCCCGGTCAGGGGGTAGGAGCTTTCTTT.

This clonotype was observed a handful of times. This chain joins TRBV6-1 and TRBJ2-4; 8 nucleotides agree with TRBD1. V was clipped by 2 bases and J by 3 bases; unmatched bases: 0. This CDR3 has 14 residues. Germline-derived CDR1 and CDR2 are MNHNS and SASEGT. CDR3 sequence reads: CASSETGGKNIQYF. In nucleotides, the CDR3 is TGTGCCAGCAGTGAAACAGGGGGCAAAAACATTCAGTACTTC.

The DNA for the CDR3 is TGTGCCAGCAGTTACTCGATGGGTTTCGCCATATATTTT. Amino acid sequence: CASSYSMGFAIYF. V gene TRBV6-5 combines with J gene TRBJ1-3; no definite D call. CDR3 length: 13 residues. The germline gives CDR1 MNHEY, CDR2 SVGAGI. The V gene lost 0 bases and the J gene lost 11 bases, with 11 bases spanning the gap.

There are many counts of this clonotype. In DNA form, the CDR3 reads TGCGCCAGCAGCCAAGACGGGGGACAGGGGTACGAGCAGTACTTC. It encodes CASSQDGGQGYEQYF. This sequence joins TRBV4-3 and TRBJ2-7; the match to TRBD1 covers 10 bases. The CDR3 sequence is 15 residues long. In germline, CDR1 is LGHNA, CDR2 YSLEER. The V gene end was trimmed by 0 bases and the J gene end by 4 bases; junction bases not matched to a gene: 3.

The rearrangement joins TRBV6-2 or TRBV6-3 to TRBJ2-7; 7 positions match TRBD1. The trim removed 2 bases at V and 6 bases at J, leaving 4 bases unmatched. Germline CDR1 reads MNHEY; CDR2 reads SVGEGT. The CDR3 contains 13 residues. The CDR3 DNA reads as TGTGCCAGCAGTTACAGGGACAGCGGCGAGCAGTACTTC. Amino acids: CASSYRDSGEQYF.

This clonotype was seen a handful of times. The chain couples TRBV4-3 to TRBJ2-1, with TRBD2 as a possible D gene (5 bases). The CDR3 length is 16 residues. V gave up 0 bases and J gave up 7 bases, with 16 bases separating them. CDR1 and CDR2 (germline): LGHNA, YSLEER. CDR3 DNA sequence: TGCGCCAGCAGCCAAGAGGGAGAATCGACAAGGAATGAGCAGTTCTTC. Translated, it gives CASSQEGESTRNEQFF.

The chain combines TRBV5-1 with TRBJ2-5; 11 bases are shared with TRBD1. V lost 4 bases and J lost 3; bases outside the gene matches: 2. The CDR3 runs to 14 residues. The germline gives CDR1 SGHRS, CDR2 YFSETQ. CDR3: CASSKGQGEETQYF. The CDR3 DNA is TGCGCCAGCAGCAAGGGACAGGGGGAAGAGACCCAGTACTTC.

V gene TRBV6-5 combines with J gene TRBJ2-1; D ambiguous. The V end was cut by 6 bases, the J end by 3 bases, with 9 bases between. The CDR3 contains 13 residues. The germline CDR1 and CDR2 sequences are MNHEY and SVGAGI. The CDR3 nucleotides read TGTGCCAGCAGCCCTGCACGCTACAATGAGCAGTTCTTC. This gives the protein CASSPARYNEQFF.

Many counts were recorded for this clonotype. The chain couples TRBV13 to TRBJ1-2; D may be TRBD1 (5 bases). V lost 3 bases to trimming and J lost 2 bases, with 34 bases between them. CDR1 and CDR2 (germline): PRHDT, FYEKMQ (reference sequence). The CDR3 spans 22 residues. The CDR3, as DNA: TGTGCCAGCAGCTTGCTCGCAGGCGAAGCTTCCGGCAGGTCAGGGACCAACTATGGCTACACCTTC. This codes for CASSLLAGEASGRSGTNYGYTF.

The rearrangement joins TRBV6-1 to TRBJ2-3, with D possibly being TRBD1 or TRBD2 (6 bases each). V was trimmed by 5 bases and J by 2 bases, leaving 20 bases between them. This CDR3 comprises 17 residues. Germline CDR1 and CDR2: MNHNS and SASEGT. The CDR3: CASSRGRGGPVTDTQYF. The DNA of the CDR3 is TGTGCCAGCAGTAGGGGTCGAGGGGGGCCCGTCACAGATACGCAGTATTTT.

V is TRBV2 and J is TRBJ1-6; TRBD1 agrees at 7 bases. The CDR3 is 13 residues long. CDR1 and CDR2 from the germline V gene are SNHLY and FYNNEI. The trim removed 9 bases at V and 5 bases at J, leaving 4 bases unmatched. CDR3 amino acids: CASGQEDNSPLHF. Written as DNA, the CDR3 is TGTGCCAGTGGACAGGAGGATAATTCACCCCTCCACTTT.

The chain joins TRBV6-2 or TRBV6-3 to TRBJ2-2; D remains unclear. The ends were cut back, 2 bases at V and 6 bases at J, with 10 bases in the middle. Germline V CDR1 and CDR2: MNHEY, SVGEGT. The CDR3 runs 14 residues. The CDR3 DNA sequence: TGTGCCAGCAGTTACCTAGGGTTGGCCGGGGAGCTGTTTTTT. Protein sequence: CASSYLGLAGELFF.

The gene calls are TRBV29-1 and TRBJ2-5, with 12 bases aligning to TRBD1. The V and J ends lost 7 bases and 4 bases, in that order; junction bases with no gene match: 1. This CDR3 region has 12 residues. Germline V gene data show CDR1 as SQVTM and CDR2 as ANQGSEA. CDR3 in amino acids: CSAGQGAETQYF. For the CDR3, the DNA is TGCAGCGCGGGACAGGGGGCAGAGACCCAGTACTTC.